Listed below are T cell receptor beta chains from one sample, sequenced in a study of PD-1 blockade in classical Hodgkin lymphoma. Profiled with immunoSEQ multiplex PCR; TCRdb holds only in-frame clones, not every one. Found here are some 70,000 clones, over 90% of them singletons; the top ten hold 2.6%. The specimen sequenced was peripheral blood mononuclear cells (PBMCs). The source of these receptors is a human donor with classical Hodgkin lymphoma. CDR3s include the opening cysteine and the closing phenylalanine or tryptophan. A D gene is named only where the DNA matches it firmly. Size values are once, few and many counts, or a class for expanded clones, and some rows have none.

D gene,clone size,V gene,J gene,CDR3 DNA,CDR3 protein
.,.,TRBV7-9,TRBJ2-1,TGTGCCAGCAGCTTAGAAATCTCCTACAATGAGCAGTTCTTC,CASSLEISYNEQFF
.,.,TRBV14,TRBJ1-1,TGTGCCAGCAGCCTGGAGGAAACAGGGAGGTGGGGCACTGAAGCTTTCTTT,CASSLEETGRWGTEAFF
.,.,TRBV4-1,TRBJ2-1,TGCGCCAGCAGCCATGATCGCCGGACTAATTTTTCCAATGAGCAGTTCTTC,CASSHDRRTNFSNEQFF
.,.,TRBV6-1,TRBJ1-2,TGTGCCAGCAGTGTCCAGGGAGCGGTCTATGGCTACACCTTC,CASSVQGAVYGYTF
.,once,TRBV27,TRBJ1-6,TGTGCCAGCAGTAGCATCGGATCACCCCTCCACTTT,CASSSIGSPLHF
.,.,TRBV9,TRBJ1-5,TGTGCCAGCAGCCCCCGTGGAACCGACCAGCCCCAGCATTTT,CASSPRGTDQPQHF
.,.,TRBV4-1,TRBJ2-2,TGCGCCAGCAGCCAAGTATCGGGGAACACCGGGGAGCTGTTTTTT,CASSQVSGNTGELFF
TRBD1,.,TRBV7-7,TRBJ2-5,TGTGCCAGCAGCCCCGGACAGGTTCAGACCCAGTACTTC,CASSPGQVQTQYF
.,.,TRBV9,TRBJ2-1,TGTGCCAGCAGCGTAGTGGGGAGCTCCTACAATGAGCAGTTCTTC,CASSVVGSSYNEQFF
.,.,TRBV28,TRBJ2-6,TGTGCCAGCAGTTTGCCCGGGGCCAACGTCCTGACTTTC,CASSLPGANVLTF
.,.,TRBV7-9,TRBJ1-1,TGTGCCAGCAGCTTAGGCGGGGGCGCGGACACTGAAGCTTTCTTT,CASSLGGGADTEAFF
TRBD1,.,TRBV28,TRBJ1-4,TGTGCCAGCAGTTCTCCCGACAGGGGCCGAGGAAAACTGTTTTTT,CASSSPDRGRGKLFF
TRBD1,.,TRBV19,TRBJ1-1,TGTGCCAGTAGTATAAAAGGACAGGGTAGGTCTGAAGCTTTCTTT,CASSIKGQGRSEAFF
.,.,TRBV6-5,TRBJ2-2,TGTGCCAGCAGCATGAGCGGCGGGGAGCTGTTTTTT,CASSMSGGELFF
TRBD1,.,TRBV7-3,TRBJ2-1,TGTGCCAGCAGCACAGGGACAGGTGCCTACAATGAGCAGTTCTTC,CASSTGTGAYNEQFF
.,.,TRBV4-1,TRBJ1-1,TGCGCCAGCAGCCAAGAGATGGCATGGAACACTGAAGCTTTCTTT,CASSQEMAWNTEAFF
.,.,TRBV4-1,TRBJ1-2,TGCGCCAGCAGCCAAGAAGAAGGGACTAACTATGACTACACCTTC,CASSQEEGTNYDYTF
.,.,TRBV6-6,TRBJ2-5,TGTGCCAGCAGTCGTTCCCTCCCGGGAAACCAAGAGACCCAGTACTTC,CASSRSLPGNQETQYF
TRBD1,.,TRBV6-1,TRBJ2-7,TGTGCCAGCAGCCCGGGACAGGACCTCTACGAGCAGTACTTC,CASSPGQDLYEQYF
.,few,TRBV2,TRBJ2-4,TGTGCCAGCAGTGAGTGGTGGCAGAAAAACATTCAGTACTTC,CASSEWWQKNIQYF
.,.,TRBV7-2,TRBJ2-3,TGTGCCAGCACCCCGTCCCGGGCCACAGATACGCAGTATTTT,CASTPSRATDTQYF
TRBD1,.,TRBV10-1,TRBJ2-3,TGCGCCAGCAGTGGGGGACAGGGGACCAAGACGCAGTATTTT,CASSGGQGTKTQYF